Following are 15 T cell receptor beta chains from one sample sequenced in a study of T cell responses to AZD1222 COVID-19 vaccine. The table came from immunoSEQ multiplex PCR; TCRdb's copy has only in-frame clones and leaves some out. The sample yields about 140,000 clones, around 90% seen once. The sequencing used peripheral blood, collected 28 days after the second AZD1222 dose. All receptors derive from an adult who received the AZD1222 COVID-19 vaccine.

The chain has TRBV5-1 and TRBJ1-1; D remains unclear. Germline CDR1 reads SGHRS; CDR2 reads YFSETQ. This CDR3 has 12 residues. Trimming shortened V by 0 bases and J by 11 bases, and 11 bases separated the two germline ends. CDR3 region: CASSLGNGWAFF. The CDR3 region has the DNA TGCGCCAGCAGCTTGGGCAATGGTTGGGCTTTCTTT.

The rearrangement joins TRBV6-4 to TRBJ2-1; 7 bases line up with TRBD1. The CDR3 has 14 residues. J was trimmed by 6 bases and V by 2 bases; bases with no gene match: 4. Per germline, CDR1 MRHNA and CDR2 SNTAGT. The DNA for the CDR3 is TGTGCCAGCAGTGACACAGGGGTGGGCAATGAGCAGTTCTTC. Its translation: CASSDTGVGNEQFF.

The V gene is TRBV24-1, the J gene TRBJ2-5, with a possible D match to TRBD1 (7 bases). Germline CDR1 KGHDR, CDR2 SFDVKD. The CDR3 is made up of 16 amino acids. V lost 3 bases, J lost 4 bases, and 17 bases lay in between. CDR3 region: CATSDVGRGVGETQYF. CDR3 coding DNA: TGTGCCACCAGTGATGTCGGCAGGGGGGTAGGAGAGACCCAGTACTTC.

The J gene is TRBJ2-7, the V gene TRBV28; TRBD1 or TRBD2 may be the D gene (5 bases each). The CDR3 has 14 residues. V lost 6 bases and J 0 bases, leaving 12 bases between the germline ends. The germline V gene encodes CDR1 MDHEN and CDR2 SYDVKM. The CDR3 sequence is CASSWDPSSYEQYF. The DNA for the CDR3 is TGTGCCAGCAGCTGGGACCCTAGCTCCTACGAGCAGTACTTC. Full variable domain (rest looked up from reference TRBV28 and TRBJ2-7): DVKVTQSSRYLVKRTGEKVFLECVQDMDHENMFWYRQDPGLGLRLIYFSYDVKMKEKGDIPEGYSVSREKKERFSLILESASTNQTSMYLCASSWDPSSYEQYFGPGTRLTVT.

This chain uses TRBV10-3 with TRBJ2-1, with 7 nucleotides matching TRBD2. The CDR3 is 13 residues long. From germline, CDR1 is ENHRY and CDR2 SYGVKD. Germline trimming cut 2 bases from V and 9 bases from J; bases unmatched to any gene: 4. The CDR3 sequence: CAISEGGVGEQFF. In DNA, the CDR3 is TGTGCCATCAGTGAGGGGGGGGTAGGTGAGCAGTTCTTC.

The chain has TRBV7-3 and TRBJ2-7; D not resolved. CDR3 size: 14 residues. Between the trimmed V and J ends, which lost 1 base and 7 bases, there was a span of 14 bases. Germline V gene lookup returns CDR1 SGHTA and CDR2 FQGTGA. CDR3: CASSLNSGVGEQYF. DNA for the CDR3: TGTGCCAGCAGCTTAAATAGTGGTGTGGGGGAGCAGTACTTC.

The rearrangement uses TRBV6-9 and TRBJ1-3; no clear D gene. Germline V gene data show CDR1 as MNHGY and CDR2 as SVAAGI. The CDR3 length is 12 residues. The V end lost 10 bases, the J end lost 4 bases, and 11 bases lay between the germline ends. The CDR3 nucleotides read TGTGCCACCCGATGGGGAGGAAACACCATATATTTT. Amino acid sequence: CATRWGGNTIYF.

The chain combines TRBV30 with TRBJ1-2, with TRBD1 as a possible D gene (5 bases). Germline CDR1 is GTSNPN and CDR2 is SVGIG (reference sequence). The CDR3 is 13 residues long. Trimming pared 3 bases from V and 8 bases from J, leaving 16 bases between. CDR3 sequence (DNA): TGTGCCTGGAGAGGCCCTGGACAAGCAGGCTACACCTTC. Residues: CAWRGPGQAGYTF.

This chain links TRBV5-4 with TRBJ1-2; D is unclear. V dropped 3 bases and J dropped 7 bases, with 7 bases sitting between them. Germline V lookup: CDR1 SGHNT, CDR2 YYREEE (reference sequence). The CDR3 runs to 11 residues. This chain's CDR3 is CASSWLLGYTF. DNA for the CDR3: TGTGCCAGCAGCTGGTTACTTGGCTACACCTTC.

The CDR3 DNA reads TGTGCCAGCAGGGGCGGGACGGTCTATGGCTACACCTTC. Its translation: CASRGGTVYGYTF. The J gene is TRBJ1-2, the V gene TRBV6-5, with D perhaps TRBD1 (5 bases). In germline, CDR1 is MNHEY, CDR2 SVGAGI. The CDR3 totals 13 residues. V was cut by 6 bases and J by 4 bases, with 12 bases left in between.

The rearrangement uses TRBV11-2 and TRBJ1-6; 7 bases agree with TRBD1. This CDR3 comprises 13 residues. Losses at the gene ends were 3 bases for V and 9 bases for J; bases not matched to a gene: 2. Germline loops: CDR1 SGHAT, CDR2 FQNNGV. In nucleotides, the CDR3 is TGTGCCAGCAGCTTCCCAGGGGGTTCACCCCTCCACTTT. It translates to CASSFPGGSPLHF.

The chain recombines TRBV28 with TRBJ1-5; D uncertain. The V gene's germline CDR1 is MDHEN and CDR2 SYDVKM. This CDR3 contains 12 residues. With 6 bases removed from V and 8 bases from J, the gap between germline ends came to 11 bases. CDR3 amino acids: CASRGPMKPQHF. CDR3 nucleotide sequence: TGTGCCAGCAGAGGACCGATGAAGCCCCAGCATTTT.

The J gene is TRBJ1-4, the V gene TRBV19; D may be TRBD1 (6 bases). From germline, CDR1 is LNHDA and CDR2 SQIVND (reference sequence). This CDR3 is 15 amino acids long. Trimming stripped 4 bases from V and 5 bases from J, with 14 bases between. The CDR3 spells CASSRVGQSNEKLFF. CDR3 DNA sequence: TGTGCCAGTAGTAGAGTTGGACAGTCAAATGAAAAACTGTTTTTT.

This chain connects TRBV9 to TRBJ2-7; TRBD2 is a possible D gene (5 bases). The CDR3 is 14 residues long. Per germline, CDR1 SGDLS and CDR2 YYNGEE. V lost 0 bases and J lost 6, with 13 bases in between. CDR3 DNA: TGTGCCAGCAGCGTAGGAGTCCCCCGGGGCGAGCAGTACTTC. Amino acids: CASSVGVPRGEQYF.

The genes are TRBV27 and TRBJ2-7; tentatively, D is TRBD1 or TRBD2 (6 bases each). CDR3 length: 13 residues. From germline, CDR1 is MNHEY and CDR2 SMNVEV (reference sequence). Trimming removed 6 bases from V and 11 bases from J, with 20 bases in between. DNA of the CDR3: TGTGCCAGCAGCCTCACGGAGGGGGATCGGGAGTACTTC. This gives the protein CASSLTEGDREYF.